The 2 T cell receptor beta chains below come from one sample, sequenced in a study of T-cell memory formation after mild COVID-19. TCRdb analysed the 5' RACE reads with MiXCR anew, one entry per CDR3 protein. The sample lists about 44,000 distinct CDR3 sequences; 5.5% to 8.5% were seen once. The specimen sequenced was PBMCs or a T cell subset sorted from them (not recorded which). The receptor set was obtained from an adult who had mild COVID-19 (a few samples of this study predate the infection). Cell type and time point are not known.

This clonotype was detected many times. This chain joins TRBV9 and TRBJ2-5; D remains ambiguous. The CDR3 totals 12 residues. V was trimmed by 7 bases and J by 1 base, leaving 8 bases between them. The germline gives CDR1 SGDLS, CDR2 YYNGEE. This CDR3 reads CASGSGQETQYF. The CDR3, as DNA: TGTGCCAGCGGAAGTGGCCAAGAGACCCAGTACTTC.

In its sample, this clonotype was seen a few times. The chain is built from TRBV5-6 and TRBJ1-1; 8 nucleotides line up with TRBD1. The CDR3 covers 14 residues. J gave up 0 bases and V 3 bases, and 1 base lay outside the gene matches. In germline, CDR1 is SGHDT, CDR2 YYEEEE. CDR3 coding DNA: TGTGCCAGCAGCTGGGGACAGGTGAACACTGAAGCTTTCTTT. Its protein is CASSWGQVNTEAFF. The variable domain in full, with the rest retrieved from reference TRBV5-6 and TRBJ1-1, is DAGVTQSPTHLIKTRGQQVTLRCSPKSGHDTVSWYQQALGQGPQFIFQYYEEEERQRGNFPDRFSGHQFPNYSSELNVNALLLGDSALYLCASSWGQVNTEAFFGQGTRLTVV.